A selection of T cell receptor beta chains follows, all from one sample in a study of blood T cells in healthy people across ages. TCRdb reprocessed the 5' RACE reads with MiXCR, giving one entry per CDR3 protein. The sample contains roughly 500,000 distinct CDR3 sequences, about 26% of which appear only once. The sequenced sample consisted of blood. The receptors originated from an older woman in good health. Both conserved end residues are part of each CDR3. The D gene is left open where the match is weak. The listing skips clone size in some rows; elsewhere it reads once, few, many or a size class.

j_gene | v_gene | d_gene | abundance | CDR3aa | CDR3nt
TRBJ1-2 | TRBV19 | NA | few | CASSYGRDYGYTF | TGTGCCAGTAGTTATGGCAGGGACTATGGCTACACCTTC
TRBJ1-2 | TRBV12-3/TRBV12-4 | NA | many | CASSLGDGYTF | TGTGCCAGCAGTTTGGGGGACGGCTACACCTTC
TRBJ2-7 | TRBV7-2 | NA | NA | CASSLVIGAYEQYF | TGTGCCAGCAGCTTAGTCATAGGGGCTTACGAGCAGTACTTC
TRBJ2-5 | TRBV11-1 | TRBD2 | NA | CASSLSGEWETQYF | TGTGCCAGCAGCTTAAGCGGGGAGTGGGAGACCCAGTACTTC
TRBJ1-1 | TRBV6-1 | NA | NA | CASSPVSAGGGLATEAFF | TGTGCCAGCAGTCCTGTTTCCGCTGGGGGGGGGCTAGCAACTGAAGCTTTCTTT
TRBJ2-3 | TRBV20-1 | NA | few | CSAPSGRDTQYF | TGCAGTGCTCCCTCGGGGCGAGATACGCAGTATTTT
TRBJ2-7 | TRBV6-2/TRBV6-3 | TRBD1 | few | CAVKPRGPDYEQYF | TGTGCCGTTAAACCCAGGGGGCCAGACTACGAGCAGTACTTC
TRBJ2-1 | TRBV20-1 | TRBD1 | NA | CRDRGVHEQFF | TGCAGGGACAGGGGAGTTCATGAGCAGTTCTTC
TRBJ2-3 | TRBV6-2/TRBV6-3 | NA | NA | CASSYSPGVSTDTQYF | TGTGCCAGCAGTTACTCGCCGGGAGTCTCCACAGATACGCAGTATTTT
TRBJ2-1 | TRBV5-1 | NA | NA | CASSLLGVNEQFF | TGCGCCAGCAGCTTGTTAGGGGTCAATGAGCAGTTCTTC
TRBJ2-7 | TRBV27 | NA | few | CASSFYREGAYEQYF | TGTGCCAGCAGTTTCTACAGGGAGGGAGCCTACGAGCAGTACTTC
TRBJ1-2 | TRBV14 | TRBD1 | few | CASSPGQGSSPGYGYTF | TGTGCCAGCAGCCCTGGACAGGGGTCCTCCCCCGGCTATGGCTACACCTTC
TRBJ2-7 | TRBV6-2/TRBV6-3 | TRBD1 | NA | CASSYWTGKSSYEQYF | TGTGCCAGCAGTTACTGGACAGGGAAAAGCTCCTACGAGCAGTACTTC
TRBJ1-2 | TRBV4-1 | NA | few | CASSQGRGANYGYTF | TGCGCCAGCAGCCAAGGGAGGGGAGCTAACTATGGCTACACCTTC
TRBJ2-7 | TRBV11-2 | NA | few | CASSLTGTSTYEQYF | TGTGCCAGCAGCTTAACCGGGACATCGACCTACGAGCAGTACTTC
TRBJ1-2 | TRBV4-2 | TRBD1 | few | CASSQVGQGADGYTF | TGTGCCAGCAGCCAAGTAGGACAGGGGGCGGATGGCTACACCTTC
TRBJ1-5 | TRBV5-1 | NA | NA | CASSLGFGGSNQPQHF | TGCGCCAGCAGCTTGGGTTTCGGGGGGAGCAATCAGCCCCAGCATTTT
TRBJ1-2 | TRBV7-9 | TRBD1 | once | CASSRPTGEGYTF | TGTGCCAGCAGCCGACCGACAGGGGAAGGCTACACCTTC
TRBJ2-6 | TRBV19 | NA | few | CASKGPLSGANVLTF | TGTGCCAGTAAAGGGCCCCTCTCTGGGGCCAACGTCCTGACTTTC
TRBJ2-1 | TRBV29-1 | TRBD2 | NA | CSVGGGSYNEQFF | TGCAGCGTCGGGGGGGGATCCTACAATGAGCAGTTCTTC
TRBJ1-4 | TRBV7-8 | TRBD1 | NA | CASSLQGAEEKLFF | TGTGCCAGCAGCCTTCAGGGGGCGGAAGAAAAACTGTTTTTT
TRBJ2-5 | TRBV21-1 | NA | few | CASSKAGLTETQYF | TGTGCCAGCAGCAAAGCTGGGCTCACAGAGACCCAGTACTTC